This paragraph covers one TCR beta chain sequence. This sample stems from a study of OX40 agonist ivuxolimab in advanced cancers. V trimming: 2 bases; J trimming: 5 bases; junction bases outside the gene matches: 10. CDR1 and CDR2 from the germline V gene are KGHSH and LQKENI. This CDR3 comprises 17 residues. Clones were read by immunoSEQ multiplex PCR, and TCRdb kept only the in-frame ones, dropping some. Among over 75,000 clones listed, under 95% were seen once. The source material was CD4+ or CD8+ T cells sorted from blood, sampled in a trial of the OX40 agonist ivuxolimab. This chain connects TRBV18 to TRBJ2-1; 9 bases are a match to TRBD2. The TCR sequence derives from an adult with an advanced solid tumor such as melanoma, head and neck, liver or kidney cancer. CDR3 DNA sequence: TGTGCCAGCTCACCATCTAGAGCGGGGGGAAGGGACAATGAGCAGTTCTTC. Its translation: CASSPSRAGGRDNEQFF.